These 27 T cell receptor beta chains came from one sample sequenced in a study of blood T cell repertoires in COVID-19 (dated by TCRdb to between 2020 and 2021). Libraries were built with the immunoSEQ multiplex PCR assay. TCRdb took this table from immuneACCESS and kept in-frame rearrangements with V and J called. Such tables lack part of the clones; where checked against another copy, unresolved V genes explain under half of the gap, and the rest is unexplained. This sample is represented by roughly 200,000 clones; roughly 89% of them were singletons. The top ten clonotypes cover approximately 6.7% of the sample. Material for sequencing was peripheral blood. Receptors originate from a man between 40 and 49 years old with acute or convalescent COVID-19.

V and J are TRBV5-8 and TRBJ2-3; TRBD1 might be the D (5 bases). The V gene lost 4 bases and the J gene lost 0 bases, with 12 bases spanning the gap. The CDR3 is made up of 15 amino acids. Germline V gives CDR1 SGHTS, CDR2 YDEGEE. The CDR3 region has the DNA TGTGCCAGCAGCCCAAGACAGCGCAGCACAGATACGCAGTATTTT. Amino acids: CASSPRQRSTDTQYF.

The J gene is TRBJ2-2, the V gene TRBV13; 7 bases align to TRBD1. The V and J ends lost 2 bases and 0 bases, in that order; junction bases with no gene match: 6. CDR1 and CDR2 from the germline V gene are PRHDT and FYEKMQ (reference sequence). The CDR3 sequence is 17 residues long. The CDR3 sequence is CASSLSPGQTNTGELFF. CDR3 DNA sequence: TGTGCCAGCAGCTTATCACCGGGACAGACGAACACCGGGGAGCTGTTTTTT.

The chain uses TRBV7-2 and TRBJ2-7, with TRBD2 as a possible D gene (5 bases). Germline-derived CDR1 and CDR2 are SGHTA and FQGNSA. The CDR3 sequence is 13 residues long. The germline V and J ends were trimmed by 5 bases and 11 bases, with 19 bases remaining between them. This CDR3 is CASSPREGVIEYF. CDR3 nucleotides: TGTGCCAGCAGCCCCCGGGAAGGCGTCATTGAGTACTTC.

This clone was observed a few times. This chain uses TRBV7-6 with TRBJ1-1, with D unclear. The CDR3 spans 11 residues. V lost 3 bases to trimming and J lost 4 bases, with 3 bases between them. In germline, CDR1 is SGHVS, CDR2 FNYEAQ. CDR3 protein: CASSFITEAFF. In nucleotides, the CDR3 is TGTGCCAGCAGCTTCATCACTGAAGCTTTCTTT.

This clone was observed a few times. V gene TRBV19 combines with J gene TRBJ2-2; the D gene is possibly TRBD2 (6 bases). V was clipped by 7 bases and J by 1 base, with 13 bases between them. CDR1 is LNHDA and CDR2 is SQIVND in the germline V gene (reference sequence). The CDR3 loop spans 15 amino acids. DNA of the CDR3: TGTGCCAGTACCTTGGACGGGGGGAACACCGGGGAGCTGTTTTTT. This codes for CASTLDGGNTGELFF. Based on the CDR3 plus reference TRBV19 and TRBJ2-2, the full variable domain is DGGITQSPKYLFRKEGQNVTLSCEQNLNHDAMYWYRQDPGQGLRLIYYSQIVNDFQKGDIAEGYSVSREKKESFPLTVTSAQKNPTAFYLCASTLDGGNTGELFFGEGSRLTVL.

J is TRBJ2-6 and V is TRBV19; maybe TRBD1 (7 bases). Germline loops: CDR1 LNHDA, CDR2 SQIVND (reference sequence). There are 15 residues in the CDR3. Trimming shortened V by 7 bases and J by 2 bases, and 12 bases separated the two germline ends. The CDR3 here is CASNGGGPGANVLTF. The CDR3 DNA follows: TGTGCCAGTAATGGAGGGGGCCCTGGGGCCAACGTCCTGACTTTC.

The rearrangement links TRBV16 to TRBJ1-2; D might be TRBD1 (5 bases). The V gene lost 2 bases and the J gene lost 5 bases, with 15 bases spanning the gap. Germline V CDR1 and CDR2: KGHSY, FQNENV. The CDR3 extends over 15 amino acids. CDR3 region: CASSQIRDVMYGYTF. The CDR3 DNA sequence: TGTGCCAGCAGCCAAATCAGGGATGTGATGTATGGCTACACCTTC.

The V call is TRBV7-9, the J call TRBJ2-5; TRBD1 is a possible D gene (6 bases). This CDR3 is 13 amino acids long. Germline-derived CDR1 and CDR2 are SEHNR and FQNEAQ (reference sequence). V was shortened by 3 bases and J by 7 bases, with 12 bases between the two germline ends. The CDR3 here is CASSFTGLGTQYF. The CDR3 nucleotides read TGTGCCAGCAGCTTCACAGGGCTCGGGACCCAGTACTTC.

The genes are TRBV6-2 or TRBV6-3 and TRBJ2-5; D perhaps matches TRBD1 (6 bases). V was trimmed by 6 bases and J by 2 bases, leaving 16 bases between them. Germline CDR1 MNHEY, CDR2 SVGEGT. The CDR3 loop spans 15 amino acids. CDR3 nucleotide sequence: TGTGCCAGCAGCCTTCCCTGGACAGCACAAGAGACCCAGTACTTC. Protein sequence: CASSLPWTAQETQYF.

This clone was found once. The CDR3 is CASSSLRGRQETQYF. The CDR3 DNA follows: TGTGCCAGCAGTTCCCTCAGGGGGCGCCAAGAGACCCAGTACTTC. The chain uses TRBV28 and TRBJ2-5; 8 bases are shared with TRBD1. The CDR3 length is 15 residues. The germline V gene has CDR1 MDHEN and CDR2 SYDVKM. The ends lost 4 bases at V and 1 base at J; junction bases unmatched: 5.

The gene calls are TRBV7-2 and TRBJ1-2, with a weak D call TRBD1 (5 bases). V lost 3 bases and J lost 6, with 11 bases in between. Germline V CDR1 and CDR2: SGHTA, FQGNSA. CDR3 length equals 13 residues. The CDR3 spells CASSFGGANGYTF. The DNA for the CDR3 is TGTGCCAGCAGCTTTGGAGGGGCTAATGGCTACACCTTC.

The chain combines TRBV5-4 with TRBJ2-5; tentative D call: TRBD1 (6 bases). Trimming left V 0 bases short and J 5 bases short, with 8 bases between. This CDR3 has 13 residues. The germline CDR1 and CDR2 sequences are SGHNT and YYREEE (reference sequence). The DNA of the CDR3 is TGTGCCAGCAGCTTGGGGGGGCGGGAGACCCAGTACTTC. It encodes CASSLGGRETQYF. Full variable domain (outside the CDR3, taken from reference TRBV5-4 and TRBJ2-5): ETGVTQSPTHLIKTRGQQVTLRCSSQSGHNTVSWYQQALGQGPQFIFQYYREEENGRGNFPPRFSGLQFPNYSSELNVNALELDDSALYLCASSLGGRETQYFGPGTRLLVL.

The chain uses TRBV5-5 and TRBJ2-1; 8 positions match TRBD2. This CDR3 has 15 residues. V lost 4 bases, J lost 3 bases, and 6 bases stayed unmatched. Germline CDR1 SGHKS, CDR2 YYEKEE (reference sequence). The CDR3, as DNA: TGTGCCAGCAGCCTCGGACTAGCATTCTACAATGAGCAGTTCTTC. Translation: CASSLGLAFYNEQFF.

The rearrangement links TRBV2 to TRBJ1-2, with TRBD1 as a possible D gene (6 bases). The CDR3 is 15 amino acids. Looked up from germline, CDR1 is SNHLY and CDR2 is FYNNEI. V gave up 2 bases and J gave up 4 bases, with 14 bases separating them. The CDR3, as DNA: TGTGCCAGCAGTGAAACCACAGGGACCATCTATGGCTACACCTTC. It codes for CASSETTGTIYGYTF.

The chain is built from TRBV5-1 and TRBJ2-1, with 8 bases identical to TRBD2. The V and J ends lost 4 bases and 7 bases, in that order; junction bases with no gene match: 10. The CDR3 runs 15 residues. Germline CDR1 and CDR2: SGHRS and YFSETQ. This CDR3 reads CASSAGLGGSNEQFF. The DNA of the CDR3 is TGCGCCAGCAGCGCGGGACTAGGGGGATCAAATGAGCAGTTCTTC.

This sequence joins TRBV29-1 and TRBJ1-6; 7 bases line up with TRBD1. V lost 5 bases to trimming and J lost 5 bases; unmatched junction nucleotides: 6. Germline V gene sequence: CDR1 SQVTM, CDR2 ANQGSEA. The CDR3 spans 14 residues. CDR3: CSVSQGQDNSPLHF. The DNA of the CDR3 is TGCAGCGTTTCACAGGGGCAGGATAATTCACCCCTCCACTTT.

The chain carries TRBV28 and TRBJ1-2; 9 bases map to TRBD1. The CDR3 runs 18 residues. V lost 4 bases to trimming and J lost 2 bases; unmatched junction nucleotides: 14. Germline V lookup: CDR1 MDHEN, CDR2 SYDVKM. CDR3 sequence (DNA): TGTGCCAGCAGTTCCACCGACTCCTGGGACAGGGTAAACTATGGCTACACCTTC. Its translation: CASSSTDSWDRVNYGYTF.

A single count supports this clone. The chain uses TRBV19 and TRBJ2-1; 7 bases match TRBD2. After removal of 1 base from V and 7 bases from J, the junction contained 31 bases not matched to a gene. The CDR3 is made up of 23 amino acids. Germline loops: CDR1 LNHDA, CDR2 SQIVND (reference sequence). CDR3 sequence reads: CASSIGVPRQGRGGPPVDNEQFF. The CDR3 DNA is TGTGCCAGTAGTATAGGGGTACCGCGGCAGGGTCGCGGGGGACCTCCGGTAGATAATGAGCAGTTCTTC.

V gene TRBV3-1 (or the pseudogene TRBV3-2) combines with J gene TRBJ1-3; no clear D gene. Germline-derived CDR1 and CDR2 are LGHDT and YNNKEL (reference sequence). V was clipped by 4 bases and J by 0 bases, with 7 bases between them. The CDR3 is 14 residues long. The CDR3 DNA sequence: TGTGCCAGCAGCCCCGATAGCTCTGGAAACACCATATATTTT. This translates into CASSPDSSGNTIYF.

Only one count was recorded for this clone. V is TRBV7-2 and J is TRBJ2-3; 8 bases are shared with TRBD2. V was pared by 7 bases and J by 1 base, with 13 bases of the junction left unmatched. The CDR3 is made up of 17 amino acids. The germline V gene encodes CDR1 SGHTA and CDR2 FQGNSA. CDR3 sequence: CASTPGSGGFRTDTQYF. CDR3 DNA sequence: TGTGCCAGCACCCCTGGGAGCGGGGGCTTCCGCACAGATACGCAGTATTTT.

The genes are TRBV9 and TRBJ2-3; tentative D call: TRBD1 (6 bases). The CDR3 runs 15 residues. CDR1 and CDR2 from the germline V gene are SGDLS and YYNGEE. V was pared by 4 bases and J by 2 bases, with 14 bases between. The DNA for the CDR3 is TGTGCCAGCAGCCCCCGAGTGGGGGCCACAGATACGCAGTATTTT. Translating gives CASSPRVGATDTQYF.

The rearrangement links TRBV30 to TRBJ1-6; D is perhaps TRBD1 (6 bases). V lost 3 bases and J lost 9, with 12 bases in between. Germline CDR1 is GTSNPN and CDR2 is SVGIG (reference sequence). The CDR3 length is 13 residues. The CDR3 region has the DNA TGTGCCTGGAGAGGGGGTAGGGGTTCACCCCTCCACTTT. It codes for CAWRGGRGSPLHF.

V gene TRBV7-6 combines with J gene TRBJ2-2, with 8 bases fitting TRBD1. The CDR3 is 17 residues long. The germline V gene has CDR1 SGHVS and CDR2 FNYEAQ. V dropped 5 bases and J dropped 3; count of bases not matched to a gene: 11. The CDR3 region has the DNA TGTGCCAGCAGCCCTCGACCAGGGGGCGCCGACACCGGGGAGCTGTTTTTT. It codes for CASSPRPGGADTGELFF.

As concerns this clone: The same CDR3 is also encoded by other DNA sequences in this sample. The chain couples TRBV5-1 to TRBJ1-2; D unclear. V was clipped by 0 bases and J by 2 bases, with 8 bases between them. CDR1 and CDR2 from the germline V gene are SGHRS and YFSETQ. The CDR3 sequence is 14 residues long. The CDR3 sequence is CASSLDRPNYGYTF. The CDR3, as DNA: TGCGCCAGCAGCTTGGACAGACCCAACTATGGCTACACCTTC.

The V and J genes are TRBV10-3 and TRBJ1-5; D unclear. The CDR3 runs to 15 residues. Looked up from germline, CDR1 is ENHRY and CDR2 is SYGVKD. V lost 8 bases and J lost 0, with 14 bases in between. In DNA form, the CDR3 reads TGTGCCATCGCTCCGGGGAGGAGTAGCAATCAGCCCCAGCATTTT. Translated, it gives CAIAPGRSSNQPQHF.

The CDR3 nucleotides read TGTGCCAGCAGCTCGGGGGACAGGGGGAACACTGAAGCTTTCTTT. Amino acids: CASSSGDRGNTEAFF. J is TRBJ1-1 and V is TRBV7-9; 10 bases agree with TRBD1. This CDR3 comprises 15 residues. From germline, CDR1 is SEHNR and CDR2 FQNEAQ (reference sequence). J gave up 1 base and V 4 bases, and 3 bases lay outside the gene matches. The full variable domain, completed using reference TRBV7-9 and TRBJ1-1, is DTGVSQNPRHKITKRGQNVTFRCDPISEHNRLYWYRQTLGQGPEFLTYFQNEAQLEKSRLLSDRFSAERPKGSFSTLEIQRTEQGDSAMYLCASSSGDRGNTEAFFGQGTRLTVV.

CDR3 region: CASSLPTGGIYGYTF. The CDR3, as DNA: TGTGCCAGCAGTTTACCGACAGGGGGAATTTATGGCTACACCTTC. This chain links TRBV28 with TRBJ1-2; TRBD1 matches 9 bases. Germline V CDR1 and CDR2: MDHEN, SYDVKM. Losses at the gene ends were 2 bases for V and 5 bases for J; bases not matched to a gene: 6. The CDR3 runs 15 residues.